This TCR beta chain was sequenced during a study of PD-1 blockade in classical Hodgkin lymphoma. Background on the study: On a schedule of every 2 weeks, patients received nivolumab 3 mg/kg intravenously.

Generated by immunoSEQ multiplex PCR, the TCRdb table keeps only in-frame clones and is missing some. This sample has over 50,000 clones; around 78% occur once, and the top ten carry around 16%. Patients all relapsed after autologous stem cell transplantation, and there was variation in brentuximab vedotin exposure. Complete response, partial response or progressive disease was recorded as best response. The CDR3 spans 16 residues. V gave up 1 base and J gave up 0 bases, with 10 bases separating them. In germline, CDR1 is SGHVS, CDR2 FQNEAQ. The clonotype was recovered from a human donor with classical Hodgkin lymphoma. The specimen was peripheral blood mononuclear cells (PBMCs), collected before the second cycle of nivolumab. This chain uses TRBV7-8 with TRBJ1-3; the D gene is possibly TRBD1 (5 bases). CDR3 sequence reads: CASSLGGTGSGNTIYF. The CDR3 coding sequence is TGTGCCAGCAGCTTAGGGGGGACTGGCTCTGGAAACACCATATATTTT.